The 21 T cell receptor beta chains below all came from one sample that was sequenced in a study of blood T cell repertoires in COVID-19. Assay used: immunoSEQ multiplex PCR; TCRdb lists only in-frame clones, some missing. The repertoire holds over 85,000 clones, with 70% to 90% as singletons. The source material was peripheral blood. The receptors derive from a human donor in a cohort sampled during active COVID-19.

The rearrangement links TRBV6-1 to TRBJ2-3; 10 bases fit TRBD2. Germline-derived CDR1 and CDR2 are MNHNS and SASEGT. V shed 4 bases, J shed 4 bases, and the junction held 8 bases outside the gene matches. CDR3 size: 16 residues. The CDR3 nucleotides read TGTGCCAGCAGTGGACTTCCCAGCGGGAGGGCAGATACGCAGTATTTT. Translating gives CASSGLPSGRADTQYF.

The chain is built from TRBV19 and TRBJ2-1; possible D gene TRBD2, 6 bases. V dropped 6 bases and J dropped 3 bases, with 15 bases sitting between them. Germline values: CDR1 LNHDA, CDR2 SQIVND (reference sequence). This CDR3 has 15 amino acids. CDR3 residues: CASSTLAFGYNEQFF. Here the CDR3 DNA reads TGTGCCAGTAGCACACTAGCTTTCGGCTACAATGAGCAGTTCTTC.

The V gene is TRBV6-5, the J gene TRBJ2-5, with TRBD2 identical over 8 bases. Per the germline V gene, CDR1 is MNHEY and CDR2 is SVGAGI. Germline trimming cut 7 bases from V and 2 bases from J; bases unmatched to any gene: 9. The CDR3 loop spans 15 amino acids. The CDR3 bases are TGTGCCAGCACCCGAGGACTAGCTGGGCAAGAGACCCAGTACTTC. This translates into CASTRGLAGQETQYF.

This clone was recorded only once. The chain joins TRBV27 to TRBJ2-7; D is perhaps TRBD1 (7 bases). Per germline, CDR1 MNHEY and CDR2 SMNVEV (reference sequence). V gave up 5 bases and J gave up 3 bases, with 17 bases separating them. This CDR3 has 15 amino acids. The CDR3 protein is CASSRGQGGYYEQYF. As DNA, the CDR3 is TGTGCCAGCAGTCGAGGGCAGGGGGGTTACTACGAGCAGTACTTC.

The rearrangement links TRBV7-3 to TRBJ1-1; possibly TRBD1 for D (5 bases). Germline CDR1 SGHTA, CDR2 FQGTGA. The CDR3 runs 14 residues. Trimming removed 4 bases from V and 4 bases from J, with 13 bases in between. The CDR3 DNA follows: TGTGCCAGCAGCTCGGCAGGGCGCGCCACTGAAGCTTTCTTT. It is translated as CASSSAGRATEAFF.

V is TRBV2 and J is TRBJ1-2; a weak D match, TRBD1 (5 bases). The ends were cut back, 2 bases at V and 8 bases at J, with 15 bases in the middle. Germline CDR1 reads SNHLY; CDR2 reads FYNNEI. CDR3 length: 14 amino acids. CDR3 in amino acids: CASSEYVTEKGYTF. In nucleotides, the CDR3 is TGTGCCAGCAGTGAATATGTGACAGAGAAAGGCTACACCTTC.

The rearrangement joins TRBV6-5 to TRBJ2-7, with D possibly matching TRBD1 (6 bases). Germline V gene lookup returns CDR1 MNHEY and CDR2 SVGAGI. The CDR3 has 13 residues. Trimming took 6 bases from V and 4 from J, leaving 13 bases between them. CDR3 in amino acids: CASSLPGTYEQYF. Here the CDR3 DNA reads TGTGCCAGCAGCCTACCAGGGACATACGAGCAGTACTTC.

This chain uses TRBV18 with TRBJ2-2, with TRBD1 matching over 7 bases. The CDR3 totals 17 residues. V shed 6 bases, J shed 0 bases, and the junction held 10 bases outside the gene matches. CDR1 is KGHSH, CDR2 LQKENI, per germline. The CDR3 is CASSPAIGTANTGELFF. DNA of the CDR3: TGTGCCAGCTCTCCAGCTATCGGGACAGCGAACACCGGGGAGCTGTTTTTT.

The gene calls are TRBV29-1 and TRBJ1-4; D is unclear. V was cut by 7 bases and J by 6 bases, with 18 bases left in between. The CDR3 runs 14 residues. Germline loops: CDR1 SQVTM, CDR2 ANQGSEA. CDR3 in DNA: TGCAGCGCCGCGGACTTCGTCGGGGATGAAAAACTGTTTTTT. It specifies CSAADFVGDEKLFF. Full variable domain (missing parts from reference TRBV29-1 and TRBJ1-4): SAVISQKPSRDICQRGTSLTIQCQVDSQVTMMFWYRQQPGQSLTLIATANQGSEATYESGFVIDKFPISRPNLTFSTLTVSNMSPEDSSIYLCSAADFVGDEKLFFGSGTQLSVL.

The gene calls are TRBV21-1 and TRBJ2-7; the table's D call, TRBD1, has no DNA check behind it. TRBV21-1 is tagged as a pseudogene. The CDR3 extends over 19 amino acids. Here the CDR3 DNA reads TGTGCCAGCAGCAAAGTTGAAGGATGGGACAAGGCTATTACCTACGAGCAGTACTTC. It yields the protein CASSKVEGWDKAITYEQYF.

The CDR3 here is CASSSVGLINEQFF. CDR3 sequence (DNA): TGTGCCAGCAGCTCGGTCGGACTAATCAATGAGCAGTTCTTC. V usage is TRBV5-5 and J usage is TRBJ2-1; tentatively, D is TRBD2 (6 bases). The CDR3 covers 14 residues. Per germline, CDR1 SGHKS and CDR2 YYEKEE (reference sequence). The V and J ends lost 3 bases and 6 bases respectively, with 13 bases between them.

This chain connects TRBV7-2 to TRBJ1-3; TRBD1 aligns across 9 bases. After removal of 1 base from V and 4 bases from J, the junction contained 5 bases not matched to a gene. Germline CDR1 and CDR2: SGHTA and FQGNSA. CDR3 length: 16 residues. CDR3: CASSLVGTGRGNTIYF. CDR3 nucleotide sequence: TGTGCCAGCAGCTTAGTCGGGACAGGGAGGGGAAACACCATATATTTT.

The chain links TRBV28 to TRBJ1-2; a weak D match, TRBD1 (5 bases). The germline CDR1 and CDR2 sequences are MDHEN and SYDVKM. Trimming shortened V by 5 bases and J by 5 bases, and 15 bases separated the two germline ends. The CDR3 is made up of 14 amino acids. The CDR3 nucleotides are TGTGCCAGCAGTCCCAGTGGGGGGGGGTATGGCTACACCTTC. Protein sequence: CASSPSGGGYGYTF.

The table lists this clone with a count of one. This chain uses TRBV6-6 with TRBJ1-6; possible D gene TRBD1, 5 bases. Germline V gene sequence: CDR1 MNHNY, CDR2 SVGAGI (reference sequence). Trimming left V 3 bases short and J 8 bases short, with 11 bases between. This CDR3 comprises 14 residues. The CDR3 sequence is CASSYPRVDSPLHF. The CDR3 nucleotides are TGTGCCAGCAGTTATCCCAGGGTAGATTCACCCCTCCACTTT.

V gene TRBV5-4 combines with J gene TRBJ2-2, with 7 bases fitting TRBD1. CDR3 length: 14 residues. Germline loops: CDR1 SGHNT, CDR2 YYREEE (reference sequence). V was pared by 5 bases and J by 6 bases, with 7 bases of the junction left unmatched. CDR3 sequence: CASRTGIVPGELFF. The CDR3 bases are TGTGCCAGCAGGACAGGGATAGTACCCGGGGAGCTGTTTTTT.

This sequence joins TRBV27 and TRBJ1-5; possible D gene TRBD1, 6 bases. Germline V gene lookup returns CDR1 MNHEY and CDR2 SMNVEV (reference sequence). The CDR3 runs 14 residues. V was pared by 6 bases and J by 7 bases, with 16 bases between. The DNA for the CDR3 is TGTGCCAGCAGGAAACAGGGACCGTACCAGCCCCAGCATTTT. This encodes CASRKQGPYQPQHF.

The chain recombines TRBV21-1 with TRBJ2-7; TRBD2 reflects the table's D call only, with no check against the DNA. TRBV21-1 is listed as a pseudogene. The CDR3 is 19 amino acids. CDR3 in DNA: TGTGCCAGCAGCTTCCGCAGACTAGCGGGGGGACCTAACTCCTACGAGCAGTACTTC. Protein sequence: CASSFRRLAGGPNSYEQYF.

This clone was detected a few times. The CDR3 DNA reads TGTGCCAGCAGCTCGGGGACTAGCGGGGCCCAGGAGTCCCAGTACTTC. Translated: CASSSGTSGAQESQYF. J is TRBJ2-5 and V is TRBV7-9; the match to TRBD2 covers 13 bases. In germline, CDR1 is SEHNR, CDR2 FQNEAQ (reference sequence). With 4 bases clipped from V and 9 bases from J, the junction kept 11 bases outside the gene matches. This CDR3 is built from 16 residues.

The V and J genes are TRBV7-9 and TRBJ1-1; TRBD1 might be the D (5 bases). This CDR3 is built from 12 residues. From germline, CDR1 is SEHNR and CDR2 FQNEAQ (reference sequence). V lost 5 bases to trimming and J lost 8 bases, with 12 bases between them. The CDR3 DNA follows: TGTGCCAGCAGCCCACCCAGGGTGGAAGCTTTCTTT. Encoded protein: CASSPPRVEAFF.

This chain links TRBV11-2 with TRBJ1-2, with a possible D match to TRBD1 (6 bases). Trimming left V 5 bases short and J 2 bases short, with 15 bases between. The CDR3 contains 15 residues. CDR1 and CDR2 from the germline V gene are SGHAT and FQNNGV. DNA of the CDR3: TGTGCCAGCAGCCGGGGGGCGAGAAACAACTATGGCTACACCTTC. Amino acid sequence: CASSRGARNNYGYTF.

Only a few counts were recorded for this clone. This chain connects TRBV28 to TRBJ2-2; 8 bases fit TRBD1. The V gene end was trimmed by 1 base and the J gene end by 8 bases; junction bases not matched to a gene: 12. The CDR3 is 17 residues long. Germline-derived CDR1 and CDR2 are MDHEN and SYDVKM. The CDR3 sequence: CASSLFLGTGSTGELFF. The CDR3 DNA reads as TGTGCCAGCAGTTTATTCCTAGGGACAGGTAGCACGGGGGAGCTGTTTTTT.